The rows below give T cell receptor beta chains drawn from one sample of a study of blood T cells in healthy people across ages. TCRdb independently ran MiXCR on the 5' RACE reads; one entry per CDR3 protein. The sample includes more than 650,000 distinct CDR3 sequences, 20% to 30% of them seen just once. The same specimen was also included in a second study, on T cells of mothers and their children.

Specimen: blood. The receptors were sampled from a boy aged 5-17 years in good health. CDR3s include the opening cysteine and the closing phenylalanine or tryptophan. D genes are given only for firm matches. Clone size is not always given. Where it is, it says once, few, many or a class for expanded clones.

d_call j_call clone_size v_call cdr3_aa cdr3_nt
- TRBJ2-6 - TRBV6-5 CASSRGVPGANVLTF TGTGCCAGCAGTAGGGGGGTCCCTGGGGCCAACGTCCTGACTTTC
- TRBJ1-5 few TRBV5-1 CASSLGAGGRGQPQHF TGCGCCAGCAGCTTGGGGGCGGGGGGCAGAGGACAGCCCCAGCATTTT
- TRBJ1-1 many TRBV7-9 CASSFRGSTEAFF TGTGCCAGCAGCTTCCGGGGGAGCACTGAAGCTTTCTTT
- TRBJ2-5 few TRBV30 CAWSDAGETQYF TGTGCCTGGAGTGATGCGGGGGAGACCCAGTACTTC
- TRBJ1-6 - TRBV20-1 CSATPDPYNSPLHF TGCAGTGCCACACCGGACCCCTATAATTCACCCCTCCACTTT
TRBD2 TRBJ2-7 - TRBV20-1 CSTIASGYEQYF TGCAGTACGATAGCTAGCGGCTACGAGCAGTACTTC
- TRBJ1-2 - TRBV18 CASSPQLGRDRGYTF TGTGCCAGCTCACCTCAGCTGGGCAGGGATAGGGGCTACACCTTC
- TRBJ2-2 few TRBV28 CASSRDIRPGELFF TGTGCCAGCAGCCGGGACATCCGCCCCGGGGAGCTGTTTTTT
- TRBJ2-3 - TRBV5-1 CASSRDGTSTDTQYF TGCGCCAGCAGCCGGGACGGAACTAGCACAGATACGCAGTATTTT
- TRBJ1-5 - TRBV20-1 CSARPTVDQPQHF TGCAGTGCTAGGCCCACCGTCGATCAGCCCCAGCATTTT
TRBD1 TRBJ2-7 few TRBV7-6 CASSFNDRVREQYF TGTGCCAGCAGCTTTAACGACAGGGTACGCGAGCAGTACTTC
TRBD1 TRBJ1-1 - TRBV29-1 CSADSRDRVTEAFF TGCAGCGCCGACTCCCGGGACAGGGTCACTGAAGCTTTCTTT
- TRBJ1-2 - TRBV20-1 CSARDRRESLYGYTF TGCAGTGCTAGAGATCGGCGGGAATCTCTCTATGGCTACACCTTC
- TRBJ2-7 few TRBV20-1 CSASDSSYEQYF TGCAGTGCTAGCGACAGTTCCTACGAGCAGTACTTC
- TRBJ1-4 few TRBV11-2 CASGRVGEKLFF TGTGCCAGCGGGAGAGTTGGAGAAAAACTGTTTTTT
TRBD2 TRBJ2-3 - TRBV20-1 CSAQRASGREDTQYF TGCAGTGCGCAAAGGGCTAGCGGGAGAGAGGATACGCAGTATTTT
- TRBJ2-7 - TRBV6-5 CASSYSSARGSSYEQYF TGTGCCAGCAGTTACTCGAGTGCGAGGGGTAGCTCCTACGAGCAGTACTTC
- TRBJ2-7 - TRBV29-1 CSVQGGFEQYF TGCAGCGTCCAAGGGGGGTTCGAGCAGTACTTC
- TRBJ1-2 many TRBV4-1 CASSPGADYGYTF TGCGCCAGCAGCCCAGGGGCTGACTATGGCTACACCTTC
TRBD2 TRBJ2-1 - TRBV10-2 CASRIPGGPDNEQFF TGCGCCAGCAGGATTCCGGGAGGGCCGGACAATGAGCAGTTCTTC
- TRBJ2-4 few TRBV6-6 CASSSRVKDLMTKNIQYF TGTGCCAGCAGTTCCAGGGTAAAGGATCTTATGACCAAAAACATTCAGTACTTC
- TRBJ2-7 few TRBV20-1 CSARGLGQILYEQYF TGCAGTGCTAGGGGCTTGGGACAAATTTTATACGAGCAGTACTTC
TRBD1 TRBJ2-7 - TRBV7-9 CASSSTDRGAYEQYF TGTGCCAGCAGCTCAACGGACAGGGGAGCCTACGAGCAGTACTTC
- TRBJ1-4 few TRBV14 CAEGSEKLFF TGTGCGGAGGGAAGTGAAAAACTGTTTTTT
- TRBJ1-1 - TRBV14 CASSQGDRGAFF TGTGCCAGCAGCCAAGGAGACAGAGGAGCTTTCTTT
- TRBJ2-7 few TRBV6-5 CASSYFRGNEQYF TGTGCCAGCAGTTACTTTCGGGGGAACGAGCAGTACTTC
TRBD2 TRBJ2-2 - TRBV12-3/TRBV12-4 CASSGTSGVTGELFF TGTGCCAGCAGCGGGACTAGCGGGGTGACCGGGGAGCTGTTTTTT
- TRBJ2-4 - TRBV27 CASRTTVGKRNIQYF TGTGCCAGCAGGACGACAGTTGGGAAAAGAAACATTCAGTACTTC
- TRBJ1-2 - TRBV12-5 CASGDDGYGYTF TGTGCTAGCGGAGACGACGGCTATGGCTACACCTTC
TRBD1 TRBJ1-6 - TRBV5-1 CASSLGQGFSSPLHF TGCGCCAGCAGCTTGGGACAGGGGTTCAGTTCACCCCTCCACTTT
TRBD1 TRBJ2-6 - TRBV7-6 CASSTRQGTSGANVLTF TGTGCCAGCAGCACCAGACAGGGAACCTCTGGGGCCAACGTCCTGACTTTC
TRBD2 TRBJ2-1 - TRBV6-6 CASSGKAGAVNEQFF TGTGCCAGCAGTGGGAAAGCGGGGGCCGTAAATGAGCAGTTCTTC
TRBD2 TRBJ2-1 - TRBV3-1 CASSQGGGKGNEQFF TGTGCCAGCAGCCAGGGCGGGGGGAAGGGCAATGAGCAGTTCTTC
TRBD1 TRBJ2-6 - TRBV29-1 CSGALTGDSGANVLTF TGCAGCGGGGCCTTGACAGGGGACTCTGGGGCCAACGTCCTGACTTTC
- TRBJ2-7 - TRBV12-3/TRBV12-4 CASMRGGGLGVPYEQYF TGTGCCAGTATGAGAGGGGGTGGTTTGGGGGTCCCCTACGAGCAGTACTTC
- TRBJ1-2 - TRBV6-6 CASSQEGMGYTF TGTGCCAGCAGTCAAGAGGGTATGGGCTACACCTTC
TRBD2 TRBJ2-2 few TRBV29-1 CSVERLAGVPGELFF TGCAGCGTTGAAAGGCTAGCGGGGGTACCCGGGGAGCTGTTTTTT
- TRBJ1-4 few TRBV5-1 CASSLGPAVANEKLFF TGCGCCAGCAGCTTGGGACCGGCCGTCGCCAATGAAAAACTGTTTTTT
- TRBJ2-7 - TRBV6-2/TRBV6-3 CASSYYRVESYEQYF TGTGCCAGCAGTTACTACAGGGTGGAGTCCTACGAGCAGTACTTC
- TRBJ2-1 few TRBV11-2 CASRPLYNEQFF TGTGCCAGCAGACCCCTCTACAATGAGCAGTTCTTC
- TRBJ1-1 once TRBV20-1 CSARTREFTFF TGCAGTGCTAGAACCCGGGAGTTTACTTTCTTT
TRBD2 TRBJ2-5 few TRBV20-1 CSASPGLAETQYF TGCAGTGCTAGTCCTGGACTAGCTGAGACCCAGTACTTC
- TRBJ1-1 - TRBV14 CASSPRVFGTEASF TGTGCCAGCAGCCCCAGGGTATTCGGAACTGAAGCTTCCTTT
- TRBJ1-2 - TRBV2 CASSGRIYGYTF TGTGCCAGCAGTGGCAGGATCTATGGCTACACCTTC
- TRBJ2-4 - TRBV5-1 CASSLTGRTKNIQYF TGCGCCAGCAGCTTGACAGGGCGGACCAAAAACATTCAGTACTTC
- TRBJ2-4 - TRBV6-1 CASTGTSYEDIQYF TGTGCCAGCACCGGGACCTCCTACGAGGACATTCAGTACTTC
TRBD1 TRBJ2-1 - TRBV27 CASSLEKQGSYNEQFF TGTGCCAGCAGTTTAGAGAAACAGGGGTCCTACAATGAGCAGTTCTTC
- TRBJ2-2 many TRBV27 CASSFGNTGELFF TGTGCCAGCTCTTTCGGGAACACCGGGGAGCTGTTTTTT
- TRBJ2-7 - TRBV21-1 CASSKGRGDPGRYEQYF TGTGCCAGCAGCAAAGGGAGGGGAGACCCGGGGCGGTACGAGCAGTACTTC